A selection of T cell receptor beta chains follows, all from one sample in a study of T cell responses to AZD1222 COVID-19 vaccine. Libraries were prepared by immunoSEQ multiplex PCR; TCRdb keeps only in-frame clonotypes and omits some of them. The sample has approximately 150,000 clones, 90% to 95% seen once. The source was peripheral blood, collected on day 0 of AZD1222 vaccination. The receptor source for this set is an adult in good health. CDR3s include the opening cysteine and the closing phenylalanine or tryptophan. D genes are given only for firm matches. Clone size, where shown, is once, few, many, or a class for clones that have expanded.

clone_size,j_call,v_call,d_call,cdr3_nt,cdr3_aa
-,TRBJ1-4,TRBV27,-,TGTGCCAGCAGCTTAAACAGGGCTAGGAGACGTGAAAAACTGTTTTTT,CASSLNRARRREKLFF
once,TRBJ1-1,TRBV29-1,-,TGCAGCGTTTTCGGTTCGTTCGTCGGGGGGCGAAATACTGAAGCTTTCTTT,CSVFGSFVGGRNTEAFF
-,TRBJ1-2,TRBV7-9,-,TGTGCCAGCACCCAGGACCATGGCTACACCTTC,CASTQDHGYTF
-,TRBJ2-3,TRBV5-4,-,TGTGCCAGCAGCTTGGACGGGACCCTTGGGGATACGCAGTATTTT,CASSLDGTLGDTQYF
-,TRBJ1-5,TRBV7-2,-,TGTGCCAGCAGCTTAGCAGGGGTGGAACAGCCCCAGCATTTT,CASSLAGVEQPQHF
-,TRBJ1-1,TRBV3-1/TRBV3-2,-,TGTGCCAGCAGCTCGTACGGGGGGAACACTGAAGCTTTCTTT,CASSSYGGNTEAFF
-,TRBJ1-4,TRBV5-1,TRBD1,TGCGCCAGCAGCGAAACAGGGGGAAGGAGAGAAAAACTGTTTTTT,CASSETGGRREKLFF
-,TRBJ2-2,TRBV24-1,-,TGTGCCACCAGTGATAGGCGGCAGGGTATCGCCGGGGAGCTGTTTTTT,CATSDRRQGIAGELFF
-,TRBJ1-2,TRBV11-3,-,TGTGCCAGCAGCTCCCGGAGGACAGCACCCAGGGGTGGCTACACCTTC,CASSSRRTAPRGGYTF
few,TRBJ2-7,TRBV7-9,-,TGTGCCAGCAGCCTTAAAAGCGGACCCTCCTACGAGCAGTACTTC,CASSLKSGPSYEQYF
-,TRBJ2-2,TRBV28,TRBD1,TGTGCCAGCAGTTCTTTCCCCGGGACAGGGGCTGCCGGGGAGCTGTTTTTT,CASSSFPGTGAAGELFF
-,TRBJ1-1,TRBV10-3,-,TGTGCCATCAGTGCACAGAAGGACACTGAAGCTTTCTTT,CAISAQKDTEAFF
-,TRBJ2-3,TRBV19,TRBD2,TGTGCCACCTACCCCGGGACTAGCGGGAGAGATACGCAGTATTTT,CATYPGTSGRDTQYF
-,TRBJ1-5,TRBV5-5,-,TGTGCCAGCAGCTTGGCGGGGGGTGGTCAGCCCCAGCATTTT,CASSLAGGGQPQHF
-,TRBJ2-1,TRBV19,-,TGTGCCAGTAGTATAGGACAGGCAGCTTTGGGTGAGCAGTTCTTC,CASSIGQAALGEQFF
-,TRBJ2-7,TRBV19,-,TGTGCCAGTAATCCCAGGCGTGATTCCTACGAGCAGTACTTC,CASNPRRDSYEQYF
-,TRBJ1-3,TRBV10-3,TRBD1,TGTGCCATCAGTGCCGCCGGGACAGCACTCTCTGGAAACACCATATATTTT,CAISAAGTALSGNTIYF
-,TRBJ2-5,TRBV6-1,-,TGTGCCAGCAGTGAACTCAGACAGGGAGGACAAGAGACCCAGTACTTC,CASSELRQGGQETQYF
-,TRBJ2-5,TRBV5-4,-,TGTGCCAGCAGCTTGCCCACCCCGGGAGAGACCCAGTACTTC,CASSLPTPGETQYF
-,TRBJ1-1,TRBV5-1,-,TGCGCCAGCAGCTTGGCCGTGCACCTGAAGGCTGAAGCTTTCTTT,CASSLAVHLKAEAFF
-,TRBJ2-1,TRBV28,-,TGTGCCAGCAGGGGGACCGTCGTGGTCTTC,CASRGTVVVF
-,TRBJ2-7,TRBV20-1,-,TGCAGTGCTAGACGGGGGTACGAGCAGTACTTC,CSARRGYEQYF
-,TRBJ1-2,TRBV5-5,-,TGTGCCAGCAGCTTATCCGGGAAGGACTATGGCTACACCTTC,CASSLSGKDYGYTF
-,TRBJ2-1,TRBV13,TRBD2,TGTGCCAGCAGCCCCCGGACTAGCGGGAGTGGTTGGGCGTTCTTC,CASSPRTSGSGWAFF
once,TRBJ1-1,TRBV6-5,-,TGTGCCAGCAGATGGGCAGGCGCTAACACTGAAGCTTTCTTT,CASRWAGANTEAFF
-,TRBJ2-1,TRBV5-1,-,TGCGCCAGCAGCTTGGAAGGCCTCTCCTACAATGAGCAGTTCTTC,CASSLEGLSYNEQFF
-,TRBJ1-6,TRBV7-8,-,TGTGCCAGCAGCCTAAGCTCCTATAATTCACCCCTCCACTTT,CASSLSSYNSPLHF